Listed below are T cell receptor beta chains from one sample, sequenced in a study of blood T cell repertoires in COVID-19. Only in-frame clones appear in the TCRdb table, and some are missing; sequencing was by immunoSEQ multiplex PCR. The repertoire holds 170,000 or so clones, less than 90% seen once, with 7% to 7.5% in the top ten. The sequencing input was PBMCs or T cells enriched from blood (not recorded which). The receptors were sampled from a woman between 50 and 59 years old who had recovered from COVID-19. The CDR3 runs from the conserved cysteine through the conserved F or W. Fields, in order: J gene, D gene, clone size, V gene, CDR3 DNA, CDR3 protein. The D gene is left open where the match is weak. Some rows have no size entry. The others give once, few or many, or a class for an expanded clone.

>TRBJ1-2|TRBD1|-|TRBV30
TGTGCCTGGAGTGTTGACAGGGGCCATGGCTACACCTTC
CAWSVDRGHGYTF
>TRBJ2-7|TRBD2|-|TRBV7-9
TGTGCCAGCAGCTTAAGGGGGACTAGCGGCCACTACGAGCAGTACTTC
CASSLRGTSGHYEQYF
>TRBJ1-6|-|-|TRBV5-1
TGCGCCAGCAGCCACGAACATTCGAATAATTCACCCCTCCACTTT
CASSHEHSNNSPLHF
>TRBJ2-1|-|few|TRBV3-1/TRBV3-2
TGTGCCAGCAGCCAAGATACTACCGCCACTACATACAATGAGCAGTTCTTC
CASSQDTTATTYNEQFF
>TRBJ1-2|-|-|TRBV6-1
TGTGCCAGCAGTGAAGGGCTCGGGACTCCTACAAACTATGGCTACACCTTC
CASSEGLGTPTNYGYTF
>TRBJ1-2|TRBD1|-|TRBV9
TGTGCCAGCAGCGTAGGGACAGGGGACAGGAATGGCTACACCTTC
CASSVGTGDRNGYTF
>TRBJ2-2|TRBD2|once|TRBV3-1/TRBV3-2
TGTGCCAGCAGCCCACTAGCGGGAGGCACCGGGGAGCTGTTTTTT
CASSPLAGGTGELFF
>TRBJ2-7|TRBD1|-|TRBV14
TGTGCCAGCAGCCAATTGAAGGGGGCTCAAAACGAGCAGTACTTC
CASSQLKGAQNEQYF
>TRBJ2-7|-|-|TRBV5-8
TGTGCCAGCAGCTTGGGACACGGCAGCTCCTACGAGCAGTACTTC
CASSLGHGSSYEQYF
>TRBJ2-7|-|-|TRBV6-2/TRBV6-3
TGTGCCAGCAGTTACAGGGGCGAGCAGTACTTC
CASSYRGEQYF
>TRBJ2-1|TRBD2|-|TRBV7-6
TGTGCCAGCAGCCCGGGAGGAGACCCCTACAATGAGCAGTTCTTC
CASSPGGDPYNEQFF
>TRBJ1-1|TRBD1|-|TRBV29-1
TGCAGCATGCTGACAGGGAAGAACACTGAAGCTTTCTTT
CSMLTGKNTEAFF
>TRBJ2-5|-|-|TRBV28
TGTGCCAGCACGCCACAGGACGGTCAAGAGACCCAGTACTTC
CASTPQDGQETQYF
>TRBJ1-3|-|-|TRBV20-1
TGCAGTGCTAGTCTTCCTGGAAACACCATATATTTT
CSASLPGNTIYF
>TRBJ1-1|TRBD1|-|TRBV28
TGTGCCAGCAACCCCGGGACAGCAATGAACACTGAAGCTTTCTTT
CASNPGTAMNTEAFF
>TRBJ2-1|TRBD2|-|TRBV7-3
TGTGCCAGCAGCCGGGGGGTGGTTGACTCCCCCTACAATGAGCAGTTCTTC
CASSRGVVDSPYNEQFF
>TRBJ2-7|TRBD2|-|TRBV29-1
TGCAGCGTCGCCGGGACTAGCGGGACCCTCAGCGAGCAGTACTTC
CSVAGTSGTLSEQYF
>TRBJ2-1|-|-|TRBV11-2
TGTGCCAGCAGCTCCTCCAGGGGCAGTGAGCAGTTCTTC
CASSSSRGSEQFF
>TRBJ2-1|-|-|TRBV5-1
TGCGCCAGCAGCCGCCGCGGCGGTTACGGGAGCAGAGACAATGAGCAGTTCTTC
CASSRRGGYGSRDNEQFF
>TRBJ1-2|-|-|TRBV6-6
TGTGCCAGCAGTTCTACAGGTTCCGGCTACACCTTC
CASSSTGSGYTF
>TRBJ2-2|TRBD1|-|TRBV6-2/TRBV6-3
TGTGCCAGCAGCTTGGGGGGCGGGACAGGGACCACCGGGGAGCTGTTTTTT
CASSLGGGTGTTGELFF
>TRBJ2-3|TRBD2|-|TRBV7-2
TGTGCCAGCAGCTTAGACACTAGCGGGAGAACGGATACGCAGTATTTT
CASSLDTSGRTDTQYF
>TRBJ2-7|-|-|TRBV15
TGTGCCACCAGCTGGTCGGACTCCTCCTACGAGCAGTACTTC
CATSWSDSSYEQYF
>TRBJ2-3|-|few|TRBV5-8
TGTGCCAGCAGCTTGGGTGGGGGCTACGATACGCAGTATTTT
CASSLGGGYDTQYF
>TRBJ1-1|TRBD1|-|TRBV27
TGTGCCAGCAGCTTTCAGGGACAGGGAGGCACTGAAGCTTTCTTT
CASSFQGQGGTEAFF
>TRBJ1-1|TRBD1|few|TRBV19
TGTGCCAGTAGTGGACACAGGGGTACTGAAGCTTTCTTT
CASSGHRGTEAFF
>TRBJ2-5|TRBD2|-|TRBV10-3
TGTGCCATCAGGGGCCCCGGACTAGCGGGAGGTGAGACCCAGTACTTC
CAIRGPGLAGGETQYF
>TRBJ1-5|-|-|TRBV5-6
TGTGCCAGCAGCGATTGGGGGCGTAAGAATCAGCCCCAGCATTTT
CASSDWGRKNQPQHF
>TRBJ2-7|-|-|TRBV28
TGTGCCAGCAGTTGGCGGGGAACAATGACCTACGAGCAGTACTTC
CASSWRGTMTYEQYF
>TRBJ1-1|-|few|TRBV3-1/TRBV3-2
TGTGCCAGCAGCCAACGGAACCTGGGCTGTCAGGGTGAAGGCACTGAAGCTTTCTTT
CASSQRNLGCQGEGTEAFF
>TRBJ1-5|-|-|TRBV7-9
TGTGCCAGCAGCGCACAGGGTAACCAGCCCCAGCATTTT
CASSAQGNQPQHF
>TRBJ2-3|-|few|TRBV28
TGTGCCAGCAGTTGGCGGAATCCAGATACGCAGTATTTT
CASSWRNPDTQYF
>TRBJ1-1|-|-|TRBV19
TGTGCCAGTAGTGAACGGCCCGGGAGCACTGAAGCTTTCTTT
CASSERPGSTEAFF
>TRBJ2-6|-|-|TRBV11-2
TGTGCCAGCAGCTTAAAGGGGGGGACCTCTGGGGCCAACGTCCTGACTTTC
CASSLKGGTSGANVLTF
>TRBJ1-5|-|-|TRBV5-6
TGTGCCAGCAGCATGCGATTGGGGCTCGGGCAGCCCCAGCATTTT
CASSMRLGLGQPQHF
>TRBJ1-6|-|-|TRBV4-1
TGCGCCAGCAGCCCCCTGAGAAGGACAGATAATTCACCCCTCCACTTT
CASSPLRRTDNSPLHF
>TRBJ2-7|TRBD2|-|TRBV18
TGTGCCAGCTCACCAGGGGCGGGAGCGGAGTACGAGCAGTACTTC
CASSPGAGAEYEQYF
>TRBJ1-2|-|few|TRBV5-4
TGTGCCAGCAGCTTCGATGCGAGGGCGGGCACCTTC
CASSFDARAGTF
>TRBJ1-1|TRBD1|-|TRBV5-6
TGTGCCAGCAGCTTGGGGACAGGGGACACTGAAGCTTTCTTT
CASSLGTGDTEAFF
>TRBJ2-2|-|-|TRBV27
TGTGCCAGCAGTTTTCGGTTAACCGGTCATAGATCTGGGGAGCTGTTTTTT
CASSFRLTGHRSGELFF
>TRBJ2-1|-|-|TRBV4-1
TGCGCCAGCAGCCAAGGTGAGCTGAGCTCCTACAATGAGCAGTTCTTC
CASSQGELSSYNEQFF
>TRBJ2-7|-|-|TRBV7-6
TGTGCCAGCAGCTGGGGGGAAACCTACGAGCAGTACTTC
CASSWGETYEQYF
>TRBJ2-5|TRBD2|-|TRBV5-1
TGCGCCAGCAGCTGGCTAGCGGGAAGCGAGACCCAGTACTTC
CASSWLAGSETQYF
>TRBJ2-5|TRBD2|-|TRBV2
TGTGCCAGCAGTTTCGGGGGGGGACAAGAGACCCAGTACTTC
CASSFGGGQETQYF
>TRBJ2-1|TRBD2|-|TRBV6-2/TRBV6-3
TGTGCCAGCACCCCGAGAAGCGGGAAATACAATGAGCAGTTCTTC
CASTPRSGKYNEQFF
>TRBJ1-5|-|-|TRBV6-4
TGTGCCAGCAGCCCCGGGTGCCGTGAGGAACTCCCGATAAATCAGCCCCAGCATTTT
CASSPGCREELPINQPQHF
>TRBJ2-3|TRBD2|-|TRBV7-9
TGTGCCAGCAGCTTGGGACTAGAAGATAGCACAGATACGCAGTATTTT
CASSLGLEDSTDTQYF
>TRBJ2-4|TRBD2|-|TRBV27
TGTGCCAGCAGTTTACTTGGGGGGGAGTCCAAAAACATTCAGTACTTC
CASSLLGGESKNIQYF